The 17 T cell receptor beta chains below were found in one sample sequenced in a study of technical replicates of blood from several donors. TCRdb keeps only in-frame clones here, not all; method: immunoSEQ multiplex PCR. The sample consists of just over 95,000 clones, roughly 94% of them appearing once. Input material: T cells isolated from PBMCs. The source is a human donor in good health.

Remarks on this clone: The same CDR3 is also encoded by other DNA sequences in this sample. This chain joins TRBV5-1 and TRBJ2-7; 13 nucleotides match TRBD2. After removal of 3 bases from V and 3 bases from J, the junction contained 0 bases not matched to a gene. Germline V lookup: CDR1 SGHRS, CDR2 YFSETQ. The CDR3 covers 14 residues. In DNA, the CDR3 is TGCGCCAGCAGCTGGACTAGCGGGAGCTACGAGCAGTACTTC. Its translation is CASSWTSGSYEQYF.

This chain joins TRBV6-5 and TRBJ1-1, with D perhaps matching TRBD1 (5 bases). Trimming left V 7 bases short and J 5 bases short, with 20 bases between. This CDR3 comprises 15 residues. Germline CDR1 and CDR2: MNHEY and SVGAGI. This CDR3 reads CASTAVGGSWTEAFF. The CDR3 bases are TGTGCCAGCACCGCCGTGGGGGGTAGTTGGACTGAAGCTTTCTTT.

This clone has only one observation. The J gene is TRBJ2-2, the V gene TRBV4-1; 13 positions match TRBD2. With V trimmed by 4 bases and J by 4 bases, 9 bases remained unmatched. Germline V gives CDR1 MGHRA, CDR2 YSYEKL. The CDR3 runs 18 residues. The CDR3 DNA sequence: TGCGCCAGCAGCCCTCTAGGGACTAGCGGGAAGGGCACCGGGGAGCTGTTTTTT. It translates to CASSPLGTSGKGTGELFF.

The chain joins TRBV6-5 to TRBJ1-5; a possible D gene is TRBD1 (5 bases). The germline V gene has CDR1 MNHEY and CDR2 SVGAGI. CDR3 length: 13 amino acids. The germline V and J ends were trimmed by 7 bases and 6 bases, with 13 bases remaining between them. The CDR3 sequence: CASTRGVGQPQHF. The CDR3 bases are TGTGCCAGCACCCGGGGGGTGGGTCAGCCCCAGCATTTT.

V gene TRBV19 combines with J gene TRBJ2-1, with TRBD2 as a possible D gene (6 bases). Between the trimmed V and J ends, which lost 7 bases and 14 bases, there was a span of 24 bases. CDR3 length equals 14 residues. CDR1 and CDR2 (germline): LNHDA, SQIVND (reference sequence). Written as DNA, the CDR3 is TGTGCCAGTATTCGTAGTTCGGCAGGAGGGGAGGAGTTCTTC. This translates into CASIRSSAGGEEFF.

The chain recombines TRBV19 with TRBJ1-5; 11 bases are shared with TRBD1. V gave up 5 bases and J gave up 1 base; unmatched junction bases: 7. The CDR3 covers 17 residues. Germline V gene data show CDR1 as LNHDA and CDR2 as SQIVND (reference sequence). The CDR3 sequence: CASSPGTGGRSNQPQHF. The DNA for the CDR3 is TGTGCCAGTAGTCCCGGGACAGGGGGAAGAAGCAATCAGCCCCAGCATTTT.

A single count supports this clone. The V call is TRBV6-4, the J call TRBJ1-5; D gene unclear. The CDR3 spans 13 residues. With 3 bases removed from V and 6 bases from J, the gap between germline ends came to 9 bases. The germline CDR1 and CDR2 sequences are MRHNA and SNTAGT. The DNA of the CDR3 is TGTGCCAGCAGTGAGGAGGAAGGTCAGCCCCAGCATTTT. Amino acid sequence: CASSEEEGQPQHF.

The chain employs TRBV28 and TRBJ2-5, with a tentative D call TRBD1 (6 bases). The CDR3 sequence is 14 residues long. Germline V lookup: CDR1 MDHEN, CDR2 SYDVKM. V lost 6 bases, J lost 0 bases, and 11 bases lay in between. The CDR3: CASSTGPYQETQYF. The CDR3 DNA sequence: TGTGCCAGCAGCACAGGGCCGTACCAAGAGACCCAGTACTTC.

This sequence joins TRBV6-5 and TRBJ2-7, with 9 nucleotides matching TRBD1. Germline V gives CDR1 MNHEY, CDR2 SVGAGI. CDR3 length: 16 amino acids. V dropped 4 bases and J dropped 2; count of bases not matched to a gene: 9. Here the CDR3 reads CASSFKPGQGPYEQYF. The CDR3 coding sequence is TGTGCCAGCAGTTTTAAACCGGGACAGGGTCCCTACGAGCAGTACTTC.

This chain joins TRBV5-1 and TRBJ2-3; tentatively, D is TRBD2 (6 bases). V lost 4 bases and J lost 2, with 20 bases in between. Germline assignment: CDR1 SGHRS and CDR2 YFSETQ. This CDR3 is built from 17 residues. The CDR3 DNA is TGCGCCAGCAGCCCGGAGGTACTAGCCGTTCTCACAGATACGCAGTATTTT. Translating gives CASSPEVLAVLTDTQYF.

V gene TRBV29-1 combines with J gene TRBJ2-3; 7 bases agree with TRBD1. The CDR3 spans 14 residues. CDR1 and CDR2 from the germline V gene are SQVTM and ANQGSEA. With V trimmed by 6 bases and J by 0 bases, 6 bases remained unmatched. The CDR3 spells CSVRTGGSTDTQYF. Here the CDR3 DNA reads TGCAGCGTCAGGACAGGTGGCAGCACAGATACGCAGTATTTT.

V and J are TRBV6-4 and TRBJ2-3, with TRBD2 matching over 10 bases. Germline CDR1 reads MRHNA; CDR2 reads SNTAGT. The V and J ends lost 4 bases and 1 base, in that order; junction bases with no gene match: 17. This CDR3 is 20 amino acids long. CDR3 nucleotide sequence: TGTGCCAGCAGTGGCAACAGGGCCGGACTAGCGGATCGGGGCACAGATACGCAGTATTTT. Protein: CASSGNRAGLADRGTDTQYF.

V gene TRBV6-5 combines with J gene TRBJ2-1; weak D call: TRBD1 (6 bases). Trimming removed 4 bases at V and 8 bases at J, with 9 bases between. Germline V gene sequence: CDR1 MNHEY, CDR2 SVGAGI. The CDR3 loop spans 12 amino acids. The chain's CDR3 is CASSLQGYEQFF. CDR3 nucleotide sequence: TGTGCCAGCAGTTTACAGGGCTATGAGCAGTTCTTC.

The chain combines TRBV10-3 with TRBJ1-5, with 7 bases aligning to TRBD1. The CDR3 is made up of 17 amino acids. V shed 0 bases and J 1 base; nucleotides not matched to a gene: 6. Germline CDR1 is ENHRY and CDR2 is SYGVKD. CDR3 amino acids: CAISESETGTSNQPQHF. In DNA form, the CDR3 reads TGTGCCATCAGTGAGTCTGAGACAGGGACCAGCAATCAGCCCCAGCATTTT.

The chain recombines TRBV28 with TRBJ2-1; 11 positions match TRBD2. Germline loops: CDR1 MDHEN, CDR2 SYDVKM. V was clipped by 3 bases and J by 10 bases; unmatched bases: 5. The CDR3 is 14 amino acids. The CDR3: CASSLSLAGGEQFF. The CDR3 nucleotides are TGTGCCAGCAGTTTGTCCCTAGCGGGAGGAGAGCAGTTCTTC.

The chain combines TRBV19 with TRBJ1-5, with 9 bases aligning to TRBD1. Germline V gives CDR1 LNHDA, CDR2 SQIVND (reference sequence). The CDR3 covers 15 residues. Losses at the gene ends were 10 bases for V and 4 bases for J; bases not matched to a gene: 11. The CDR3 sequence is CATTVGTGQNQPQHF. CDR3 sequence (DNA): TGTGCCACTACTGTCGGGACAGGGCAAAATCAGCCCCAGCATTTT.

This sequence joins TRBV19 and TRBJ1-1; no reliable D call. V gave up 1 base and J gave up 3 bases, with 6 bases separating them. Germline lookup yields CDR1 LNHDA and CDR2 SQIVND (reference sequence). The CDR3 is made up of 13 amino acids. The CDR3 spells CASSIVQDTEAFF. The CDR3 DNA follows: TGTGCCAGTAGTATAGTCCAGGACACTGAAGCTTTCTTT.